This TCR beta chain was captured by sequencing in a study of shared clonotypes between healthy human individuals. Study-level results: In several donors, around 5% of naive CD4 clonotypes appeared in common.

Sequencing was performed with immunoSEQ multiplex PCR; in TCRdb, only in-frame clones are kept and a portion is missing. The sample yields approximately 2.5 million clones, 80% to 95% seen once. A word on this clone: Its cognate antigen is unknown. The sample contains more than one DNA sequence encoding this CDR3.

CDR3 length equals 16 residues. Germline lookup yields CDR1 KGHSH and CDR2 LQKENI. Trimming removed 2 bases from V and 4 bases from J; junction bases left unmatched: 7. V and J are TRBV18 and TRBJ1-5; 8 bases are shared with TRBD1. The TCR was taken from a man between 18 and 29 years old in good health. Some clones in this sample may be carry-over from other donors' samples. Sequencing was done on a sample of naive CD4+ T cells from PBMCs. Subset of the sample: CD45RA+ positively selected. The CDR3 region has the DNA TGTGCCAGCTCACCAGGACAGGGTGGCTCGAATCAGCCCCAGCATTTT. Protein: CASSPGQGGSNQPQHF. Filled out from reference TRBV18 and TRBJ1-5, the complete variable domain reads NAGVMQNPRHLVRRRGQEARLRCSPMKGHSHVYWYRQLPEEGLKFMVYLQKENIIDESGMPKERFSAEFPKEGPSILRIQQVVRGDSAAYFCASSPGQGGSNQPQHFGDGTRLSIL.